Listed here is a single TCR beta chain. The antigen is undetermined. The data derive from a study of CD8 T cells in Susac syndrome. Study results and limitations: The study conceded that its TCR sequencing and HLA analysis involved relatively few individuals.

CD8+ and CD4+ T cells from blood underwent TCR beta sequencing, which was carried out in a high-throughput format. Reverse transcription of roughly 0.5 to 1 ug RNA was carried out with random hexamers. An immunoSEQ multiplex PCR generated amplified TCR beta CDR3 products spanning 54 Vbeta and 13 Jbeta. Each CDR3 protein gets one entry after TCRdb re-called the immunoSEQ multiplex PCR reads with MiXCR. The sample has around 190,000 distinct CDR3 sequences; approximately 95% are singletons. This CDR3 has 14 residues. Trimming took off 6 bases at V and 3 bases at J, with 15 bases between the two ends. Germline CDR1 is SNHLY and CDR2 is FYNNEI.

The sequenced sample was CD8+ T cells from PBMCs. The gene calls are TRBV2 and TRBJ2-7; D may match TRBD1 or TRBD2 (5 bases each). The receptor comes from a human donor with multiple sclerosis. DNA for the CDR3: TGTGCCAGCAGCCAAATGAGGGGAAACTACGAGCAGTACTTC. As protein: CASSQMRGNYEQYF.